This T cell receptor (beta chain) appears in the sequencing data of a study of blood T cell repertoires in COVID-19. Study as a whole: Italy, Spain and the United States were the sources of the convalescent and acute COVID-19 samples. The cDNA or gDNA used as material had been derived from T cells, B-cell-depleted T cells, or PBMCs.

The CDR3 is made up of 16 amino acids. Trimming left V 2 bases short and J 2 bases short, with 12 bases between. Germline values: CDR1 SGHTA, CDR2 FQGTGA. Authors' methods: Amplification with reference gene primers provided the estimates of nucleated cell counts. Some clones are missing from TCRdb's copy, which holds only in-frame ones; the method was immunoSEQ multiplex PCR. That table is the source of V, J and clone size, and D and trimming were worked out from the DNA. The sample consists of about 140,000 clones, around nine tenths of them appearing once. This chain links TRBV7-3 with TRBJ2-2; D might be TRBD2 (6 bases). Source material: peripheral blood. The clonotype comes from a human donor in a cohort sampled during active COVID-19. The CDR3 DNA is TGTGCCAGCAGCTTAGCACTAGCTGTAAACACCGGGGAGCTGTTTTTT. It specifies CASSLALAVNTGELFF.